Listed here is a single T cell receptor beta chain. This sequence may be a read error, since a much larger clone differs from it by one base. The CDR3 ends on some other residue instead of the conserved phenylalanine or tryptophan, so this is likely a read error. The data were taken from a study of tumor and adjacent non-tumor tissue in lung cancer. This sample's RNA came from whole unsorted tissue. A modified ARM-PCR protocol with three rounds of nested PCR amplified TCRbeta. TCRdb analysed the multiplex PCR reads with MiXCR anew, one entry per CDR3 protein. This table has approximately 90,000 distinct CDR3 sequences, 67% appearing once. The source is a man in his 60s with non-small cell lung cancer. The sample was lung tumor tissue.

CDR3: CASSATGSTNTEAFL. CDR3 DNA: TGCGCCAGCAGCGCAACCGGGTCTACGAACACTGAAGCTTTCTTA. The chain carries TRBV5-1 and TRBJ1-1, with D unclear. Germline V lookup: CDR1 SGHRS, CDR2 YFSETQ. The length of the CDR3 is 15 residues. Trimming took 4 bases from V and 1 from J, leaving 14 bases between them.